This TCR beta chain stems from a study of metastatic and nonmetastatic thyroid tumors. This clone rates as medium-sized. Losses at the gene ends were 10 bases for V and 2 bases for J; bases not matched to a gene: 15. This CDR3 spans 16 amino acids. CDR1 is MNHNS, CDR2 SASEGT, per germline. There were no patients who had received any treatment before thyroid surgery. TCRdb re-called the PCR reads via MiXCR. The sample includes over 50,000 clones, under 30% of them seen just once. The sequencing input was blood. The V and J genes are TRBV6-1 and TRBJ2-5; 8 bases match TRBD1. This receptor was taken from a female donor with papillary thyroid cancer or a benign thyroid nodule (not recorded which). Some clones in this sample may be carry-over from other donors' samples. DNA for the CDR3: TGTGCCACCTCCACGGTCGACAGGGGACTTCAAGAGACCCAGTACTTC. This codes for CATSTVDRGLQETQYF.